One and the same sample provided the 7 T cell receptor beta chains below, sequenced in a study of T cell changes during pregnancy in multiple sclerosis. Sequenced by immunoSEQ multiplex PCR; TCRdb stores in-frame clones only, minus some. The table shows approximately 100,000 clones, with 90% to 95% occurring only once. The input for sequencing was peripheral blood, taken before pregnancy. These receptor sequences come from a female donor with multiple sclerosis, enrolled in a pregnancy study.

V is TRBV2 and J is TRBJ2-2; 9 positions match TRBD1. The CDR3 contains 15 residues. Per germline, CDR1 SNHLY and CDR2 FYNNEI. V lost 4 bases and J lost 3; bases outside the gene matches: 3. The CDR3 loop reads CASSAGTGYTGELFF. CDR3 bases: TGTGCCAGCAGTGCCGGGACAGGGTACACCGGGGAGCTGTTTTTT. Full variable domain (outside the CDR3, taken from reference TRBV2 and TRBJ2-2): EPEVTQTPSHQVTQMGQEVILRCVPISNHLYFYWYRQILGQKVEFLVSFYNNEISEKSEIFDDQFSVERPDGSNFTLKIRSTKLEDSAMYFCASSAGTGYTGELFFGEGSRLTVL.

CDR3 nucleotides: TGTGCCAGCAGCAAAGGACGGGAGGGCCCAGATACGCAGTATTTT. This sequence encodes CASSKGREGPDTQYF. The chain recombines TRBV21-1 with TRBJ2-3; the table's D gene call, TRBD2, was not cross checked with the DNA. TRBV21-1 is tagged as a pseudogene. This CDR3 spans 15 amino acids.

The chain carries TRBV19 and TRBJ1-2; 7 nucleotides align to TRBD1. Trimming took 11 bases from V and 3 from J; bases not matched to a gene: 6. The CDR3 is 12 residues long. The germline CDR1 and CDR2 sequences are LNHDA and SQIVND (reference sequence). The CDR3 protein is CAGRDRYYGYTF. The CDR3 DNA reads TGTGCCGGCCGGGACAGATACTATGGCTACACCTTC.

The chain couples TRBV5-4 to TRBJ1-1, with 8 bases aligning to TRBD1. The CDR3 has 16 residues. The germline V gene has CDR1 SGHNT and CDR2 YYREEE (reference sequence). V trimming: 3 bases; J trimming: 0 bases; junction bases outside the gene matches: 7. The CDR3 sequence: CASSSGRTGMNTEAFF. Written as DNA, the CDR3 is TGTGCCAGCAGCTCGGGGAGGACAGGGATGAACACTGAAGCTTTCTTT. Based on the CDR3 plus reference TRBV5-4 and TRBJ1-1, the full variable domain is ETGVTQSPTHLIKTRGQQVTLRCSSQSGHNTVSWYQQALGQGPQFIFQYYREEENGRGNFPPRFSGLQFPNYSSELNVNALELDDSALYLCASSSGRTGMNTEAFFGQGTRLTVV.

The CDR3 nucleotides are TGTGCCAGCAGTGACGTTGGGACAGGGACCTCTGGGGCCAACGTCCTGACTTTC. Translating it yields CASSDVGTGTSGANVLTF. V and J are TRBV25-1 and TRBJ2-6, with TRBD1 identical over 9 bases. The CDR3 is 18 amino acids. CDR1 is MGHDK, CDR2 SYGVNS, per germline. V shed 3 bases, J shed 0 bases, and the junction held 6 bases outside the gene matches.

This clone was recorded once. The CDR3 region has the DNA TGTGCCAGCAGCCCATCAGGGGGAGAGCAGTACTTC. Its translation is CASSPSGGEQYF. The J gene is TRBJ2-7, the V gene TRBV27; 7 nucleotides match TRBD1. The CDR3 spans 12 residues. The germline gives CDR1 MNHEY, CDR2 SMNVEV (reference sequence). After removal of 6 bases from V and 7 bases from J, the junction contained 6 bases not matched to a gene.

V usage is TRBV6-6 and J usage is TRBJ2-5, with a possible D match to TRBD1 (6 bases). Germline CDR1 MNHNY, CDR2 SVGAGI (reference sequence). The CDR3 is 15 amino acids. V shed 7 bases and J shed 4 bases, with 19 bases lying between them. CDR3 amino acids: CASTPYLTGTETQYF. DNA of the CDR3: TGTGCCAGCACCCCTTACCTAACAGGGACAGAGACCCAGTACTTC.